This record looks at one T cell receptor (beta chain) sequence and its context. What it binds is not known. Some clones are missing from TCRdb's copy, which holds only in-frame ones; the method was immunoSEQ multiplex PCR. Among some 70,000 clones listed, roughly nine tenths were seen once. CDR3 size: 12 residues. CDR1 MNHEY and CDR2 SVGAGI come from the germline V gene. V was trimmed by 5 bases and J by 7 bases, leaving 10 bases between them. The data stem from a study of OX40 agonist ivuxolimab in advanced cancers. Study outcomes and limitations: Expansion of clones was among the lowest in partial responders at 0.1-3.0 mg/kg. Certain nonresponding patients likewise had low normalized T-cell clonal expansion.

The clonotype was recovered from an adult with an advanced solid tumor such as melanoma, head and neck, liver or kidney cancer. The rearrangement uses TRBV6-5 and TRBJ2-3; no clear D gene. Sequenced here: CD4+ or CD8+ T cells sorted from blood, sampled in a trial of the OX40 agonist ivuxolimab. The DNA of the CDR3 is TGTGCCAGCAGTCATGACTCTCATACGCAGTATTTT. Translation: CASSHDSHTQYF.